This entry is about one TCR beta chain. The antigen is undetermined. Multiplex touch-down PCR amplified TRB using TRB-A and TRB-B pools in one tube. TCRdb reanalyzed the multiplex PCR reads and collapses them to one entry per CDR3 protein, without DNA. Seen in this sample are about 1,400 distinct CDR3 sequences; the ten most common clones hold 45% to 50%. TRB was amplified from 250 ng of peripheral blood genomic DNA per sample. The data were taken from a study of T cell clusters in autoimmune cytopenias. Across the whole study: A median of approximately 50,000 TRB reads per sample yielded a median approximately 2,300 distinct clonotypes.

In germline, CDR1 is DFQATT, CDR2 SNEGSKA (reference sequence). The CDR3 has 15 residues. Study outcomes and limitations: Comparing secondary cytopenia with chronic lymphocytic leukemia showed no cluster-lack signature, apparently masked by lymphoma repertoire. The T cell clusters came from computational analysis alone and lack functional validation.

The source of this sequence is a human donor with an autoimmune cytopenia or autoimmune hepatitis (not recorded which). The chain has TRBV20-1 and TRBJ1-1; the TCRdb D gene call, TRBD1, has no DNA to confirm it. The sequenced material came from peripheral blood. CDR3 loop: CSARPKGTGNTEAFF.